This TCR beta chain stems from a study of Japanese encephalitis immunity and Zika vaccine responses (TCRdb year 2021). About the full investigation: Included participants received three 5.0 ug doses of alum-adjuvanted ZPIV at weeks 0, 4 and 28. Two to three months ahead of the first ZPIV dose, more than 10 participants were given JEV vaccine (IXIARO) as a two-dose regimen with the doses 28 days apart. Over 5 representative participants per pre-vaccination group were picked for TCR sequencing, using samples from week 52 and from week 0, the point after pre-vaccination but before ZPIV. Some eleven participants received one dose of YFV vaccine (YF-VAX) before ZPIV, and fewer than 10 participants were flavivirus-naive. Stimulations used ZIKV structural-protein peptide pools split into flavivirus-conserved and non-conserved sets, or JEV or YFV peptides matching the pre-vaccination. The study tested whether CD4 T cell responses to the Zika vaccine were shaped by prior Japanese encephalitis virus (JEV) or yellow fever virus (YFV) vaccination. ZIKV peptides were 15-mers overlapping by 11 residues, selected for NetMHCpan/NetMHCII-predicted epitopes with affinity below 50 nM. TCR repertoires from three flavivirus-naive individuals were also analyzed at weeks 2, 6 and 52 after the start of ZPIV vaccination. Broad study findings and their caveats: The analysis was restricted to a subset of trial participants with three doses and adequate samples, and the entire vaccinated cohort was not analyzed. After ZPIV, a significant decrease in repertoire richness of CD4 T cells responding to conserved ZIKV epitopes was observed in JEV-pre-vaccinated donors. Only a few individuals showed CD8 T cell responses to the ZIKV peptide pools, and those responses were of very low magnitude. Because there were not enough samples, the peptide pools could not be deconvoluted, which meant the specific peptides behind the cross-reactive responses went unidentified. Samples were clustered by participant, with no similarity observed between individuals, suggesting that no public TCRs were detected. JEV-pre-vaccinated donors showed higher repertoire similarity across time-points and stimulations than YFV-pre-vaccinated donors, indicating more clonotypes common to ZIKV and JEV stimulation.

PBMCs were labeled with CellTrace CFSE and were cultured for about 6 days in RPMI containing about 8.6% human serum plus peptide pools at approximately 0.94 ug/mL each. On a BD FACSAria, proliferating CD4 T cells were sorted without fixation as live CD56-CD19-CD16-CD3+CD4+ CFSE-low cells. Enrolled adults were healthy and seronegative for ZIKV, JEV, YFV, DENV and WNV by microneutralization screening. The samples were taken from a phase 1, double-blinded, randomized, placebo-controlled trial testing an alum-adjuvanted Zika purified-inactivated virus (ZPIV) vaccine. Peripheral blood mononuclear cells were isolated by standard procedure and stored frozen in liquid nitrogen until use. The CDR3 runs 12 amino acids, cysteine and phenylalanine included. Only the CDR3 DNA is retained, 36 bases long and in frame from the first base. CDR1 and CDR2 (LGHNA, YSLEER) derive from the germline V gene. V is pared back by 0 bases and J by 7 bases, with 4 bases lying between the germline termini.

This clonotype is regarded as hyperexpanded (1% or more). Base qualities are not provided; no much larger clone lies one nucleotide away. The library was built by means of 5' RACE. Before sequencing, the TCRbeta libraries were pooled in amounts proportional to the number of cells sorted for each library. Total RNA from sorted cells was extracted with RNAzol RT, and cDNA was made with an oligo(dT) primer and a template-switching oligo. The TCRbeta V-CDR3-J region was amplified by PCR between a SMARTer oligo primer and a TCRbeta constant-region primer using Kapa HiFi. Illumina adaptors and sample-specific index barcodes were added in a second PCR, with HighPrep bead cleanup and a Bioanalyzer check confirming a band of roughly 650 bp. Libraries were sequenced on an Illumina MiSeq with 2x151 bp paired-end reads. In the source study's methods: Reads were demultiplexed with an in-house Java program, and MiXCR assigned TCRbeta annotations and counted clonotypes. Repertoire overlap used Morisita-Horn indices from the R package vegan, with UPGMA clustering and Circos plots of recurring clonotypes. Shannon diversity and richness were normalized to the highest possible value given the input cell numbers, yielding values from 0 to 1. CDR3beta sequences were aligned with MUSCLE, distances computed with SeqinR, and multidimensional scaling plotted in R. The public reads were reanalyzed by TCRdb: fastp trimming at Q25, MiXCR alignment, in-frame beta chains only. All rows with the same CDR3 protein become a single entry with the most common DNA and genes. The V and J calls here are based on TCRdb, not the publication. Here the sample has roughly 140 distinct CDR3 sequences; about 10% occur a single time. Jointly, the top ten make up approximately 53% of the sample.

The TCR was taken from an adult woman who received an inactivated Zika virus vaccine. The sequence links TRBV4-3 to TRBJ2-1; no confident D gene assignment can be made. This specimen consisted of antigen-activated CD4+ T cells from blood, cultured, obtained during a Zika inactivated vaccine study. This receptor carries the CDR3 CASSQEGNEQFF. The DNA reads TGCGCCAGCAGCCAAGAGGGGAATGAGCAGTTCTTC.